This T cell receptor (beta chain) derives from a study of T cell clonotyping in hematopoietic cell transplantation. A remark on this clone: The antigen is unknown.

This table comes from immunoSEQ multiplex PCR, and its TCRdb copy is limited to in-frame clones, with some not included. The data show some 4,400 clones, roughly 77% seen once. There are 17 residues in the CDR3. Germline CDR1 is SGHAT and CDR2 is FQNNGV. Trimming removed 2 bases from V and 0 bases from J, with 16 bases in between. Study results and limitations: Broader posttransplant TCR repertoire diversity was predicted by graft donor and pretransplant recipient Inverse Simpson Index values. Recipient TCR diversity dropped after transplant; expanded clonotypes rose from day 30 to 180.

This sequence originates from a female patient aged 45 to 65 who had an allogeneic stem cell transplant from an unrelated donor, so the T cells may come from the graft donor. Some clones in this sample may be carry-over from other donors' samples. The source was peripheral blood mononuclear cells, collected 100 days after allogeneic stem cell transplant. This chain uses TRBV11-2 with TRBJ1-2; unclear D gene. The CDR3 is CASSLLGSPQANYGYTF. The CDR3 nucleotides are TGTGCCAGCAGCTTATTGGGTTCACCACAAGCTAACTATGGCTACACCTTC.